The 19 T cell receptor beta chains in this list originate from one sample, sequenced in a study of cytomegalovirus exposure and HLA in healthy donors. Generated by immunoSEQ multiplex PCR, the TCRdb table keeps only in-frame clones and is missing some. The sample records about 200,000 clones, 88% being singletons. Sample: PBMCs. The receptors stem from a woman in her late teens or twenties in good health and CMV-seronegative.

The chain carries TRBV13 and TRBJ2-7, with TRBD1 matching 9 bases. The J segment lost 2 bases and the V segment lost 5 bases, leaving 10 bases of the junction unmatched. The germline gives CDR1 PRHDT, CDR2 FYEKMQ (reference sequence). The CDR3 sequence is 16 residues long. This chain's CDR3 is CASSTQPGQGAYEQYF. The CDR3 DNA sequence: TGTGCCAGCAGCACACAGCCGGGACAGGGTGCCTACGAGCAGTACTTC.

The genes are TRBV27 and TRBJ1-2; D is undetermined. V lost 2 bases and J 1 base, leaving 20 bases between the germline ends. The CDR3 is 18 residues long. From germline, CDR1 is MNHEY and CDR2 SMNVEV (reference sequence). CDR3 region: CASSLRGGGYPHNYGYTF. CDR3 coding DNA: TGTGCCAGCAGTTTACGTGGTGGAGGGTACCCCCATAACTATGGCTACACCTTC.

The rearrangement uses TRBV7-6 and TRBJ1-1; 7 bases are a match to TRBD1. Germline-derived CDR1 and CDR2 are SGHVS and FNYEAQ. The J segment lost 0 bases and the V segment lost 4 bases, leaving 11 bases of the junction unmatched. There are 17 residues in the CDR3. CDR3: CASSSKQGRWVNTEAFF. CDR3 nucleotides: TGTGCCAGCAGCTCTAAACAGGGGCGGTGGGTGAACACTGAAGCTTTCTTT.

V usage is TRBV6-4 and J usage is TRBJ1-1; the D gene is possibly TRBD1 (6 bases). Looked up from germline, CDR1 is MRHNA and CDR2 is SNTAGT. V was shortened by 6 bases and J by 2 bases, with 10 bases between the two germline ends. This CDR3 is 13 amino acids long. CDR3 region: CASSPGVNTEAFF. The CDR3 nucleotides read TGTGCCAGCAGCCCAGGGGTCAACACTGAAGCTTTCTTT.

The chain combines TRBV7-9 with TRBJ2-5; 7 bases are shared with TRBD1. The germline gives CDR1 SEHNR, CDR2 FQNEAQ (reference sequence). This CDR3 has 13 amino acids. Unmatched junction bases numbered 3, after V lost 5 bases and J lost 3 bases. CDR3 in amino acids: CASSVDRKETQYF. In nucleotides, the CDR3 is TGTGCCAGCAGCGTGGACAGGAAAGAGACCCAGTACTTC.

The V gene is TRBV5-1, the J gene TRBJ2-1; 15 nucleotides agree with TRBD2. CDR3 length: 16 amino acids. Trimming at V came to 4 bases and at J to 6 bases, leaving 5 bases not matched to a gene. The V gene's germline CDR1 is SGHRS and CDR2 YFSETQ. The CDR3 reads CASSPGLAGGPNEQFF. The CDR3 bases are TGCGCCAGCAGCCCCGGACTAGCGGGAGGGCCCAATGAGCAGTTCTTC.

The rearrangement uses TRBV18 and TRBJ2-1; the match to TRBD2 covers 10 bases. CDR1 is KGHSH and CDR2 is LQKENI in the germline V gene. CDR3 length: 17 amino acids. V trimming: 1 base; J trimming: 10 bases; junction bases outside the gene matches: 13. In nucleotides, the CDR3 is TGTGCCAGCTCACCACGGAGGACTAGCGGAGGAGGTCGGGAGCAGTTCTTC. It is translated as CASSPRRTSGGGREQFF.

The J gene is TRBJ2-5, the V gene TRBV5-1; a weak D match, TRBD1 (7 bases). CDR1 is SGHRS, CDR2 YFSETQ, per germline. The CDR3 is 15 amino acids. The germline V and J ends were trimmed by 3 bases and 4 bases, with 16 bases remaining between them. Here the CDR3 reads CASSSNRGGAETQYF. Here the CDR3 DNA reads TGCGCCAGCAGCTCGAACAGGGGAGGAGCAGAGACCCAGTACTTC. The full variable domain, completed using reference TRBV5-1 and TRBJ2-5, is KAGVTQTPRYLIKTRGQQVTLSCSPISGHRSVSWYQQTPGQGLQFLFEYFSETQRNKGNFPGRFSGRQFSNSRSEMNVSTLELGDSALYLCASSSNRGGAETQYFGPGTRLLVL.

The chain joins TRBV2 to TRBJ1-1, with a weak D call TRBD1 (5 bases). From germline, CDR1 is SNHLY and CDR2 FYNNEI. Trimming took 6 bases from V and 1 from J, leaving 12 bases between them. The CDR3 is made up of 14 amino acids. CDR3 sequence reads: CASRGTGPNTEAFF. The CDR3 nucleotides read TGTGCCAGCAGGGGAACAGGACCGAACACTGAAGCTTTCTTT.

The chain carries TRBV25-1 and TRBJ2-6; D gene ambiguous. The ends were cut back, 3 bases at V and 4 bases at J, with 16 bases in the middle. CDR3 length: 17 amino acids. Germline CDR1 is MGHDK and CDR2 is SYGVNS. This chain's CDR3 is CASSDRGRVLGANVLTF. CDR3 DNA: TGTGCCAGCAGTGATCGAGGCCGCGTACTAGGGGCCAACGTCCTGACTTTC. Together with reference TRBV25-1 and TRBJ2-6, the CDR3 gives the full variable domain: EADIYQTPRYLVIGTGKKITLECSQTMGHDKMYWYQQDPGMELHLIHYSYGVNSTEKGDLSSESTVSRIRTEHFPLTLESARPSHTSQYLCASSDRGRVLGANVLTFGAGSRLTVL.

V usage is TRBV9 and J usage is TRBJ2-1, with 8 nucleotides matching TRBD1. This CDR3 comprises 17 residues. Germline CDR1 reads SGDLS; CDR2 reads YYNGEE. V gave up 3 bases and J gave up 1 base; unmatched junction bases: 9. The CDR3 coding sequence is TGTGCCAGCAGCGCCCAGGGGGCCATTGGTTCCTACAATGAGCAGTTCTTC. It yields the protein CASSAQGAIGSYNEQFF.

The V and J genes are TRBV11-3 and TRBJ2-3, with D tentatively TRBD2 (5 bases). The CDR3 is 13 residues long. V gave up 5 bases and J gave up 4 bases, with 10 bases separating them. Germline-derived CDR1 and CDR2 are SGHNT and YENEEA. The DNA of the CDR3 is TGTGCCAGCAGCGGACCGAGGGCAGATACGCAGTATTTT. Translated, it gives CASSGPRADTQYF.

V and J are TRBV19 and TRBJ1-5, with TRBD1 identical over 8 bases. The CDR3 extends over 16 amino acids. The germline CDR1 and CDR2 sequences are LNHDA and SQIVND (reference sequence). With V trimmed by 3 bases and J by 0 bases, 4 bases remained unmatched. This chain's CDR3 is CASSMGTGNSNQPQHF. The CDR3 DNA sequence: TGTGCCAGTAGTATGGGGACAGGAAATAGCAATCAGCCCCAGCATTTT.

The chain carries TRBV10-3 and TRBJ2-1, with 11 bases lining up with TRBD2. CDR1 and CDR2 (germline): ENHRY, SYGVKD. V dropped 3 bases and J dropped 10; count of bases not matched to a gene: 14. The CDR3 is 17 residues long. The CDR3 nucleotides are TGTGCCATCAGTGACCCCTCTATAGCGGGAGGGCGTGGAGAGCAGTTCTTC. It is translated as CAISDPSIAGGRGEQFF.

V usage is TRBV21-1 and J usage is TRBJ2-7; the table's D call, TRBD2, was not checked against the DNA. TRBV21-1 represents a pseudogene. This CDR3 is 14 amino acids long. The DNA of the CDR3 is TGTGCCAGCAACACAGGACTAGCGGGAGTCGAGCAGTACTTC. Residues: CASNTGLAGVEQYF.

The chain joins TRBV2 to TRBJ1-5, with 10 bases identical to TRBD1. Trimming at V came to 6 bases and at J to 7 bases, leaving 3 bases not matched to a gene. The CDR3 spans 13 residues. Germline V CDR1 and CDR2: SNHLY, FYNNEI. The CDR3 sequence is CASRWDRGQPQHF. CDR3 sequence (DNA): TGTGCCAGCAGATGGGACAGGGGACAGCCCCAGCATTTT.

The gene calls are TRBV2 and TRBJ2-1; 10 positions agree with TRBD2. The germline V gene has CDR1 SNHLY and CDR2 FYNNEI. After removal of 3 bases from V and 3 bases from J, the junction contained 2 bases not matched to a gene. The CDR3 runs to 15 residues. The CDR3, as DNA: TGTGCCAGCAGTGATTCTAGCGGGAGCTACAATGAGCAGTTCTTC. Translated: CASSDSSGSYNEQFF.

The rearrangement joins TRBV6-1 to TRBJ2-5, with TRBD2 matching 7 bases. V trimming: 4 bases; J trimming: 5 bases; junction bases outside the gene matches: 7. The CDR3 has 14 amino acids. CDR1 is MNHNS and CDR2 is SASEGT in the germline V gene. CDR3 sequence reads: CASSAEGGYETQYF. The DNA of the CDR3 is TGTGCCAGCAGTGCCGAGGGAGGGTATGAGACCCAGTACTTC.

The chain combines TRBV27 with TRBJ1-5; 10 bases agree with TRBD1. The CDR3 has 17 amino acids. Losses at the gene ends were 3 bases for V and 1 base for J; bases not matched to a gene: 6. Germline CDR1 and CDR2: MNHEY and SMNVEV (reference sequence). Here the CDR3 reads CASSLGTGVASNQPQHF. The CDR3 DNA reads as TGTGCCAGCAGTTTGGGGACAGGGGTGGCGAGCAATCAGCCCCAGCATTTT.